Sequencing of this TCR beta chain was carried out in a study of blood T cell repertoires in COVID-19. Across the study: COVID-19 samples, acute and convalescent, were from the United States, Italy and Spain. Nucleic acid was either cDNA or gDNA, and it came from T cells, B-cell-depleted T cells, or PBMCs.

Original analysis: Amplifying reference gene primers gave estimates of nucleated cell counts. The repertoire was sequenced with immunoSEQ multiplex PCR; TCRdb's copy has only in-frame clones and lacks some. V and J calls and clone size are as listed in that table; D and trimming were resolved from the DNA. The repertoire holds tens of thousands of clones, 88% seen once, with 15% to 20% in the top ten. The CDR3 runs to 13 residues. The germline V gene encodes CDR1 SGHRS and CDR2 YFSETQ. With 7 bases clipped from V and 3 bases from J, the junction kept 5 bases outside the gene matches. This clonotype was obtained from a human donor in a cohort sampled during active COVID-19. Material: peripheral blood. This sequence joins TRBV5-1 and TRBJ2-5; 8 bases fit TRBD1. CDR3 amino acids: CASAGQAEETQYF. The DNA for the CDR3 is TGCGCCAGCGCGGGACAGGCCGAAGAGACCCAGTACTTC. The complete variable domain, with remaining parts taken from reference TRBV5-1 and TRBJ2-5, reads KAGVTQTPRYLIKTRGQQVTLSCSPISGHRSVSWYQQTPGQGLQFLFEYFSETQRNKGNFPGRFSGRQFSNSRSEMNVSTLELGDSALYLCASAGQAEETQYFGPGTRLLVL.